This T cell receptor beta chain was sequenced for a study of T cell responses to AZD1222 COVID-19 vaccine. General study results and limits: There were mostly white British donors and more females than males, and clonal diversity was possibly underestimated.

Measured with immunoSEQ multiplex PCR; TCRdb has only the in-frame clones, and not every one. The table lists under 80,000 clones, about 81% of them singletons. Note on this clone: The target antigen is unknown.

CDR1 and CDR2 (germline): SGHRS, YFSETQ. The CDR3 runs 13 residues. V was clipped by 5 bases and J by 6 bases; unmatched bases: 2. The specimen comprised peripheral blood, sampled 28 days after the second AZD1222 dose. The sequence was collected from an adult who received the AZD1222 COVID-19 vaccine. This chain links TRBV5-1 with TRBJ1-4; 9 bases map to TRBD1. The CDR3 DNA is TGCGCCAGCAGGGGGACAGGGCATGAAAAACTGTTTTTT. Its protein product is CASRGTGHEKLFF.